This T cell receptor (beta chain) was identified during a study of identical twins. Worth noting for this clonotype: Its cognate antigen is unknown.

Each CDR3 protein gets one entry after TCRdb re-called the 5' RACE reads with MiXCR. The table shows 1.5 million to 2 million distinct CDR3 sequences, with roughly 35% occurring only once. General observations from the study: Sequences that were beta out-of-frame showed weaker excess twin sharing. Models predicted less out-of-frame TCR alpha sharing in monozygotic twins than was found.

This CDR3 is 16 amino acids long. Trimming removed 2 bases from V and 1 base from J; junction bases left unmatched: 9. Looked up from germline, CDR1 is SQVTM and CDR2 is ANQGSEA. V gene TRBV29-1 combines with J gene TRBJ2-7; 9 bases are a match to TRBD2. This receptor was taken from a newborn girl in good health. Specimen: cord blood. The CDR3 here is CSVEKKTSGLSYEQYF. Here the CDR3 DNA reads TGCAGCGTTGAAAAAAAGACTAGCGGCCTGTCCTACGAGCAGTACTTC.